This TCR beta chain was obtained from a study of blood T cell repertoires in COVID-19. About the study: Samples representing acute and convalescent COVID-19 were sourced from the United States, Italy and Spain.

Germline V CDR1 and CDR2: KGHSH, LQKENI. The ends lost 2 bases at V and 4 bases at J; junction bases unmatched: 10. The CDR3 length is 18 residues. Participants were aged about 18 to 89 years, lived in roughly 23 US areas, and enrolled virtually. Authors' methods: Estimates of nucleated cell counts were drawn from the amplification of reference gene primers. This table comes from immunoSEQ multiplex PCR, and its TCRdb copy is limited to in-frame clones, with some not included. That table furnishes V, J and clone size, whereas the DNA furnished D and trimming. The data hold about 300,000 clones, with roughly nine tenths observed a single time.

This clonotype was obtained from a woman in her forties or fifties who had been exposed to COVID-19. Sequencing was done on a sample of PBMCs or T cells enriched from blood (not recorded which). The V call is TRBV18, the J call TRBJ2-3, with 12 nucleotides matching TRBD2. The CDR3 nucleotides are TGTGCCAGCTCACCAACGGCTAGCGGGGGGGCCACCCCAGATACGCAGTATTTT. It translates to CASSPTASGGATPDTQYF.